The clone carrying this T cell receptor (beta chain) showed up just a few times. Its cognate antigen is unknown. This record comes from a study of beta chain features in type 1 diabetes. General study findings and limits: All four CD4+ subsets from Type 1 diabetes patients carried moderately but significantly shorter TCRB CDR3s.

Germline V CDR1 and CDR2: ENHRY, SYGVKD. V shed 0 bases and J shed 5 bases, with 10 bases lying between them. The CDR3 is made up of 14 amino acids. Investigators reverse transcribed all isolated RNA, so they sequenced expressed TCRB transcripts. Clones were sequenced by immunoSEQ multiplex PCR, and TCRdb holds only the in-frame ones, with some missing. The sample holds some 350,000 clones, 9.5% to 10% seen once. The chain links TRBV10-3 to TRBJ1-2; D is undetermined. The sequence derives from a man aged 30 to 45 with type 1 diabetes. Sequencing was carried out using central memory CD4+ T cells from blood. CDR3 bases: TGTGCCATCAGTGAGTCGGGTGGCCCATATGGCTACACCTTC. Its translation: CAISESGGPYGYTF.